These T cell receptor beta chains were read from a single sample in a study of beta chain features in type 1 diabetes. Here immunoSEQ multiplex PCR was the method, and the copy in TCRdb shows in-frame clones only, minus some. The top ten clones hold about 0.02% of a sample with under 900,000 clones, 17% of them seen once. Sequencing was carried out using naive CD4+ T cells from blood. The receptors come from a woman aged 18-29 years in good health. CDR3s include the opening cysteine and the closing phenylalanine or tryptophan. D genes are given only for firm matches. Clone sizes are given selectively: once, few, many, or a class where the clone is expanded.

j_call: TRBJ1-2; clone_size: few; v_call: TRBV7-8; d_call: -; cdr3_nt: TGTGCCAGCAGCTTAGGATGGGGCACCAACTATGGCTACACCTTC; cdr3_aa: CASSLGWGTNYGYTF
j_call: TRBJ1-1; clone_size: few; v_call: TRBV5-6; d_call: -; cdr3_nt: TGTGCCAGCAGCTTGGCCCTGGCAGGGACAAAAGCTTTCTTT; cdr3_aa: CASSLALAGTKAFF
j_call: TRBJ1-2; clone_size: few; v_call: TRBV2; d_call: -; cdr3_nt: TGTGCCAGCGGGTCTCTTCGTCTCGGAGGCTACACCTTC; cdr3_aa: CASGSLRLGGYTF
j_call: TRBJ2-7; clone_size: few; v_call: TRBV7-9; d_call: -; cdr3_nt: TGTGCCAGCAGCAACGGGGGTACCTACGAGCAGTACTTC; cdr3_aa: CASSNGGTYEQYF
j_call: TRBJ2-1; clone_size: few; v_call: TRBV4-3; d_call: TRBD2; cdr3_nt: TGCGCCAGCAGCCAGGAAACTAGCGCCGCCTACAATGAGCAGTTCTTC; cdr3_aa: CASSQETSAAYNEQFF
j_call: TRBJ1-2; clone_size: few; v_call: TRBV5-1; d_call: TRBD1; cdr3_nt: TGCGCCAGCAGCTTGTCACAGGGGGCGCGTGGCTACACCTTC; cdr3_aa: CASSLSQGARGYTF
j_call: TRBJ2-7; clone_size: -; v_call: TRBV7-9; d_call: -; cdr3_nt: TGTGCCAGCAGCCTCCGGGACGGTCCCTACGAGCAGTACTTC; cdr3_aa: CASSLRDGPYEQYF
j_call: TRBJ2-1; clone_size: few; v_call: TRBV4-3; d_call: -; cdr3_nt: TGCGCCAGCAGCCAAGAGAGGGGGGAGCAGTTCTTC; cdr3_aa: CASSQERGEQFF
j_call: TRBJ1-2; clone_size: few; v_call: TRBV29-1; d_call: -; cdr3_nt: TGCAGCGTTGGCGGGAAGGCTAACTATGGCTACACCTTC; cdr3_aa: CSVGGKANYGYTF
j_call: TRBJ2-3; clone_size: -; v_call: TRBV5-1; d_call: TRBD2; cdr3_nt: TGCGCCAGCAGCTTGGCTTCTAGCGGGAGCACAGATACGCAGTATTTT; cdr3_aa: CASSLASSGSTDTQYF
j_call: TRBJ1-2; clone_size: few; v_call: TRBV5-6; d_call: -; cdr3_nt: TGTGCCAGCAGCTTGGGGCAAGCTAACTATGGCTACACCTTC; cdr3_aa: CASSLGQANYGYTF
j_call: TRBJ2-7; clone_size: few; v_call: TRBV7-9; d_call: -; cdr3_nt: TGTGCCAGCAGCTTAGTAGAGGACAGTCACGAGCAGTACTTC; cdr3_aa: CASSLVEDSHEQYF
j_call: TRBJ2-3; clone_size: few; v_call: TRBV6-5; d_call: -; cdr3_nt: TGTGCCAGCAGTTGGGACCTCACGGGTGCAGATACGCAGTATTTT; cdr3_aa: CASSWDLTGADTQYF
j_call: TRBJ2-2; clone_size: -; v_call: TRBV27; d_call: -; cdr3_nt: TGTGCCAGCCAACAATTCCCCACCGGGGAGCTGTTTTTT; cdr3_aa: CASQQFPTGELFF
j_call: TRBJ2-7; clone_size: few; v_call: TRBV7-9; d_call: TRBD2; cdr3_nt: TGTGCCAGCAGCCTCAATGGGGCGGGGGGCTACGAGCAGTACTTC; cdr3_aa: CASSLNGAGGYEQYF
j_call: TRBJ1-2; clone_size: few; v_call: TRBV5-1; d_call: -; cdr3_nt: TGCGCCAGCAGCTTGCGGGCTACAGGGAATGGCTACACCTTC; cdr3_aa: CASSLRATGNGYTF
j_call: TRBJ1-4; clone_size: few; v_call: TRBV5-1; d_call: TRBD1; cdr3_nt: TGCGCCAGCAGCCGGGACAGGGTCGGAAAACTGTTTTTT; cdr3_aa: CASSRDRVGKLFF
j_call: TRBJ2-3; clone_size: once; v_call: TRBV4-3; d_call: TRBD1; cdr3_nt: TGCGACAGCAGCCCACAGGGACAGCGAAGGGGAGATACGCAGTATTTT; cdr3_aa: CDSSPQGQRRGDTQYF
j_call: TRBJ2-3; clone_size: -; v_call: TRBV7-2; d_call: TRBD2; cdr3_nt: TGTGCCAGCAGCCCGGGACTAGCGGGAGTGGATACGCAGTATTTT; cdr3_aa: CASSPGLAGVDTQYF
j_call: TRBJ2-7; clone_size: -; v_call: TRBV29-1; d_call: TRBD1; cdr3_nt: TGCAGCGTGACAACCGGGACAGGGTTGGGTTACGAGCAGTACTTC; cdr3_aa: CSVTTGTGLGYEQYF
j_call: TRBJ2-1; clone_size: -; v_call: TRBV25-1; d_call: -; cdr3_nt: TGTGCCAGCAGTGAATACGGGGAAGTGCAGTTCTTC; cdr3_aa: CASSEYGEVQFF
j_call: TRBJ2-1; clone_size: -; v_call: TRBV10-3; d_call: -; cdr3_nt: TGTGCCATCAGCGACGCGGGGGAGCAGTTCTTC; cdr3_aa: CAISDAGEQFF
j_call: TRBJ2-7; clone_size: few; v_call: TRBV28; d_call: -; cdr3_nt: TGTGCCAGCAGTGCCCCGGGGGGGACAGGGTTTTCCGAGCAGTACTTC; cdr3_aa: CASSAPGGTGFSEQYF
j_call: TRBJ2-7; clone_size: few; v_call: TRBV20-1; d_call: TRBD2; cdr3_nt: TGCAGTGTCAAGCGGGATGCTTTCCGGTACTTC; cdr3_aa: CSVKRDAFRYF
j_call: TRBJ2-3; clone_size: few; v_call: TRBV5-1; d_call: -; cdr3_nt: TGCGCCAGCAGCTTGGCCGTGATGCGGACAGATACGCAGTATTTT; cdr3_aa: CASSLAVMRTDTQYF
j_call: TRBJ2-1; clone_size: few; v_call: TRBV10-3; d_call: TRBD2; cdr3_nt: TGTGCCATCAGTGGAAATAGCGGGAGAAGCTCCTACAATGAGCAGTTCTTC; cdr3_aa: CAISGNSGRSSYNEQFF
j_call: TRBJ2-1; clone_size: -; v_call: TRBV7-2; d_call: TRBD1; cdr3_nt: TGTGCCAGCAGCACCCGACAGGGCTGGTACAATGAGCAGTTCTTC; cdr3_aa: CASSTRQGWYNEQFF
j_call: TRBJ2-4; clone_size: -; v_call: TRBV19; d_call: -; cdr3_nt: TGTGCCAGTAGTATAGGACTTGAAAACATTCAGTACTTC; cdr3_aa: CASSIGLENIQYF
j_call: TRBJ2-1; clone_size: few; v_call: TRBV4-3; d_call: TRBD1; cdr3_nt: TGCGCCAGCAGCCAAGAACTTTTCGGGACAGGGCTGAATGAGCAGTTCTTC; cdr3_aa: CASSQELFGTGLNEQFF
j_call: TRBJ2-7; clone_size: -; v_call: TRBV29-1; d_call: TRBD1; cdr3_nt: TGCAGCGTTGTAGGGACAGGGTTAAACGAGCAGTACTTC; cdr3_aa: CSVVGTGLNEQYF
j_call: TRBJ2-5; clone_size: few; v_call: TRBV7-2; d_call: -; cdr3_nt: TGTGCCAGCAGCTCCCAACCTGGTAGGCACCTACTCCAAGAGACCCAGTACTTC; cdr3_aa: CASSSQPGRHLLQETQYF
j_call: TRBJ2-7; clone_size: -; v_call: TRBV7-2; d_call: TRBD2; cdr3_nt: TGTGCCAGCAGCTCTTCTAGCGGGGGGAGCTCCTACGAGCAGTACTTC; cdr3_aa: CASSSSSGGSSYEQYF
j_call: TRBJ2-2; clone_size: few; v_call: TRBV7-9; d_call: -; cdr3_nt: TGTGCCAGCAGCTTAAATCTTGGAGATCAGTCAGCTACCGGGGAGCTGTTTTTT; cdr3_aa: CASSLNLGDQSATGELFF
j_call: TRBJ1-5; clone_size: -; v_call: TRBV28; d_call: -; cdr3_nt: TGTGCCAGCAGTTTGGGAACAGGGCAAACTCGATATAGCAATCAGCCCCAGCATTTT; cdr3_aa: CASSLGTGQTRYSNQPQHF
j_call: TRBJ2-1; clone_size: few; v_call: TRBV7-9; d_call: -; cdr3_nt: TGTGCCAGCAGCTCGGGGGACTTTCGAAAGGAAAGCTCCTACAATGAGCAGTTCTTC; cdr3_aa: CASSSGDFRKESSYNEQFF
j_call: TRBJ2-4; clone_size: few; v_call: TRBV4-1; d_call: TRBD2; cdr3_nt: TGCGCCAGCAGCCAAGGGAAGGGACTAGCGGTGGGCAAAAACATTCAGTACTTC; cdr3_aa: CASSQGKGLAVGKNIQYF
j_call: TRBJ2-2; clone_size: few; v_call: TRBV18; d_call: TRBD2; cdr3_nt: TGTGCCAGCTCACCTAAACTAGCGGGAGTAATGGACACCGGGGAGCTGTTTTTT; cdr3_aa: CASSPKLAGVMDTGELFF
j_call: TRBJ2-2; clone_size: -; v_call: TRBV5-6; d_call: -; cdr3_nt: TGTGCCAGCAGCTTGGGAGTGCAGAACACCGGGGAGCTGTTTTTT; cdr3_aa: CASSLGVQNTGELFF
j_call: TRBJ2-5; clone_size: -; v_call: TRBV6-4; d_call: -; cdr3_nt: TGTGCCAGCAGTGACGGGGTAGCGAAAGAGACCCAGTACTTC; cdr3_aa: CASSDGVAKETQYF
j_call: TRBJ1-2; clone_size: -; v_call: TRBV27; d_call: TRBD1; cdr3_nt: TGTGCCAGCAGTTTATGGAGCCAGGGGGGGTATGGCTACACCTTC; cdr3_aa: CASSLWSQGGYGYTF
j_call: TRBJ2-3; clone_size: few; v_call: TRBV7-2; d_call: -; cdr3_nt: TGTGCCAGCAGCTTAGCGCTTGCGGGGAGCACAGATACGCAGTATTTT; cdr3_aa: CASSLALAGSTDTQYF
j_call: TRBJ2-4; clone_size: few; v_call: TRBV19; d_call: TRBD2; cdr3_nt: TGTGCCAGTAGTATAGCTGGCGGGAGGATAGCCAAAAACATTCAGTACTTC; cdr3_aa: CASSIAGGRIAKNIQYF